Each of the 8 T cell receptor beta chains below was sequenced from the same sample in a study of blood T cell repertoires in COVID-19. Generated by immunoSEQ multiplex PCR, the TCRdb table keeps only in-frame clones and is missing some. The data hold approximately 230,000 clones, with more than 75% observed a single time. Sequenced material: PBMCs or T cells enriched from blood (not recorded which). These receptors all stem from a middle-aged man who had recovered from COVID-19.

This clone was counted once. The DNA for the CDR3 is TGTGCCAGTAGTATGGGAGGTATGGCAAAAAACATTCAGTACTTC. Residues: CASSMGGMAKNIQYF. The chain uses TRBV19 and TRBJ2-4, with D perhaps TRBD2 (6 bases). This CDR3 is built from 15 residues. V was clipped by 3 bases and J by 4 bases, with 13 bases between them. Germline V gene lookup returns CDR1 LNHDA and CDR2 SQIVND (reference sequence).

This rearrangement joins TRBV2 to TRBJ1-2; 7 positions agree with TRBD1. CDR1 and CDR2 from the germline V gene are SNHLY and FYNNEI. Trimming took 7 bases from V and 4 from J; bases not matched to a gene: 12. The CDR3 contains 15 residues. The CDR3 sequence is CASMPLTGTPYGYTF. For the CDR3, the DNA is TGTGCCAGCATGCCCCTGACAGGGACTCCCTATGGCTACACCTTC.

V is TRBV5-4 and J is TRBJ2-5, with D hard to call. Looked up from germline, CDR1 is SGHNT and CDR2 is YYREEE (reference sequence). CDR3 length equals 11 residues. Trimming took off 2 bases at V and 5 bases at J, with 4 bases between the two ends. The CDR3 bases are TGTGCCAGCAGCTTATCGGAGACCCAGTACTTC. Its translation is CASSLSETQYF.

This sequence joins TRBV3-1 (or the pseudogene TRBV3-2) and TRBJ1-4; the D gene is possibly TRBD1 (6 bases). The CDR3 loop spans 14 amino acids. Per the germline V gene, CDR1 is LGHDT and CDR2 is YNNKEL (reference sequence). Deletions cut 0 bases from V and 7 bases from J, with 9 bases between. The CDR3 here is CASSQDRGGEKLFF. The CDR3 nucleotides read TGTGCCAGCAGCCAAGACAGGGGTGGTGAAAAACTGTTTTTT.

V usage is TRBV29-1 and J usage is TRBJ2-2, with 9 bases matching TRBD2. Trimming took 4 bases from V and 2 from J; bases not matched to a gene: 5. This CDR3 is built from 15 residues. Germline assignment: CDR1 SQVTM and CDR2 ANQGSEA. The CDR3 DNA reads TGCAGCGTTGGGATAGCGGGGGTTAACACCGGGGAGCTGTTTTTT. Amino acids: CSVGIAGVNTGELFF.

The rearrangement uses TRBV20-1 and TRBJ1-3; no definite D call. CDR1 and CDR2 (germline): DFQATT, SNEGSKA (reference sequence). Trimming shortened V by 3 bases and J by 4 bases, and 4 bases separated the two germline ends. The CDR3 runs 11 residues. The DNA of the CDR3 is TGCAGTGCTAGTGTAGGAAACACCATATATTTT. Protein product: CSASVGNTIYF.

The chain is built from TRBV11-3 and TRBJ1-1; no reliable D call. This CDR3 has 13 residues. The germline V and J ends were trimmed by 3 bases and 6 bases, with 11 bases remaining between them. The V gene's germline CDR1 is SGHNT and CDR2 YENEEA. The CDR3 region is CASSFTAAAEAFF. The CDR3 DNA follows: TGTGCCAGCAGCTTCACGGCTGCGGCTGAAGCTTTCTTT.

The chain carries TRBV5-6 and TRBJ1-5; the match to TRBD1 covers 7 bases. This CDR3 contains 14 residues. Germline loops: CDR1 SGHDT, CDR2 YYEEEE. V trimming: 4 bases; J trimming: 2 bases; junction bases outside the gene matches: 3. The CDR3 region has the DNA TGTGCCAGCAGCGGTCAGGGGGGCAATCAGCCCCAGCATTTT. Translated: CASSGQGGNQPQHF.